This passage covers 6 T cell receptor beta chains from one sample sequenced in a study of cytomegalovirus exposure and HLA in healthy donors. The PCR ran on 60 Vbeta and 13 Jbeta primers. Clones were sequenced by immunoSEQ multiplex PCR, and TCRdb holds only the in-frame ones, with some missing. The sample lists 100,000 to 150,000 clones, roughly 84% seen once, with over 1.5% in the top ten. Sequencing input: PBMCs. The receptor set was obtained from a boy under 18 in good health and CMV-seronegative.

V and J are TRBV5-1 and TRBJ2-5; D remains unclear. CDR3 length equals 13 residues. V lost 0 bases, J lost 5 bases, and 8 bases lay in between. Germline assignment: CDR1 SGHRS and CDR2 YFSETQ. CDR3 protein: CASSLASGETQYF. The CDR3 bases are TGCGCCAGCAGCTTGGCCTCCGGGGAGACCCAGTACTTC.

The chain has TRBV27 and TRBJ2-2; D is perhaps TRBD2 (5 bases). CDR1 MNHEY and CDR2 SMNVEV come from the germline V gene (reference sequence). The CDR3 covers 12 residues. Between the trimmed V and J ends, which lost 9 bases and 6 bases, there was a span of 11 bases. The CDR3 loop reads CASTSISGELFF. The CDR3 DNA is TGTGCCAGTACTAGTATATCCGGGGAGCTGTTTTTT.

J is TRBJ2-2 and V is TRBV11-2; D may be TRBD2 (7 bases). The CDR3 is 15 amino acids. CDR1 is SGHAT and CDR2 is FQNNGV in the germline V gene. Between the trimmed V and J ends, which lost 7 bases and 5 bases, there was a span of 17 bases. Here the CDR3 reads CASILLQGGTGELFF. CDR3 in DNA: TGTGCCAGCATCCTATTACAGGGAGGGACCGGGGAGCTGTTTTTT.

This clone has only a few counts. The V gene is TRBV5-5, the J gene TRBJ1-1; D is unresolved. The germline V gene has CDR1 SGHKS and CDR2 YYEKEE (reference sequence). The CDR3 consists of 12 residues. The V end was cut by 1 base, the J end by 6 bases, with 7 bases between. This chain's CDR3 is CASSLSDSEAFF. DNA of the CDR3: TGTGCCAGCAGCTTGTCGGACTCTGAAGCTTTCTTT.

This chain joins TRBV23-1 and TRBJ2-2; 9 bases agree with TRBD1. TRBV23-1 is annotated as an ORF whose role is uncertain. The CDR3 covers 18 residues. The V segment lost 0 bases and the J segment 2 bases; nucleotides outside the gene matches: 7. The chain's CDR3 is CASSQSDRDRVNTGELFF. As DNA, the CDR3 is TGCGCCAGCAGTCAATCAGACCGGGACAGGGTTAACACCGGGGAGCTGTTTTTT.

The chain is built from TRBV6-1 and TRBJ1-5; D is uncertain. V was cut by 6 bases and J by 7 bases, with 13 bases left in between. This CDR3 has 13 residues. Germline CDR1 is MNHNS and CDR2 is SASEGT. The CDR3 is CASSQMHKQPQHF. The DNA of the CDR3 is TGTGCCAGCAGCCAGATGCATAAACAGCCCCAGCATTTT.